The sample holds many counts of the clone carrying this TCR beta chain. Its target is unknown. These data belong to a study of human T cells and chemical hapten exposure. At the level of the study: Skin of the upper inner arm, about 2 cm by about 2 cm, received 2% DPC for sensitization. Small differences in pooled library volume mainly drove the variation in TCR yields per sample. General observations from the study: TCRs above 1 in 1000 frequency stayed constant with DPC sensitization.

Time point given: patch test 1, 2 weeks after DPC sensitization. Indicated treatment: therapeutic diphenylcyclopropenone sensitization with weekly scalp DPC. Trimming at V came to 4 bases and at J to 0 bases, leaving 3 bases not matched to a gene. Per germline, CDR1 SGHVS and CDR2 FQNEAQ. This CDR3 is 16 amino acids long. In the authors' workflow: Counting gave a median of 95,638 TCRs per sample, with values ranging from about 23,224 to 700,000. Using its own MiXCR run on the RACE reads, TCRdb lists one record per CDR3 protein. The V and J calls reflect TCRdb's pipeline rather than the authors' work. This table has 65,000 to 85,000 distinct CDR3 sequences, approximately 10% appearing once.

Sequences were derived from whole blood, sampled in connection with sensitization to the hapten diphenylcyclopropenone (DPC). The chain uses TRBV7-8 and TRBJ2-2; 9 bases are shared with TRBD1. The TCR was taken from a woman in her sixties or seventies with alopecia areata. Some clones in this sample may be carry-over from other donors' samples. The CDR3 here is CASSSNRGPNTGELFF. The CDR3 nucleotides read TGTGCCAGCAGCTCAAACAGGGGGCCGAACACCGGGGAGCTGTTTTTT.